The clone carrying this T cell receptor beta chain was observed at least ten times. Its antigen remains unknown. Losses at the gene ends were 3 bases for V and 5 bases for J; bases not matched to a gene: 8. This CDR3 contains 15 residues. Germline values: CDR1 SGHNT, CDR2 YYREEE (reference sequence). Preparation of the unsorted libraries drew on 2 million PBMCs stored at -80 C. The sample originates from a study of neurological immune-mediated disorders. Overall study findings and caveats: HTLV-1-associated myelopathy had the most TCR clonal expansion, whereas multiple sclerosis had the least (lower than in healthy controls).

The authors produced cDNA by 5'RACE using 10-nucleotide random UMIs. Every sequencing run drew on 15-18 subjects and yielded over 160 million TCR-beta sequences. MiXCR, applied by TCRdb to the 5' RACE reads, yields one record per CDR3 protein. There are about 87,000 distinct CDR3 sequences in the sample; approximately 3.5% occur only once, and less than 3% lies in the top ten. The gene calls are TRBV5-4 and TRBJ2-7; 10 nucleotides agree with TRBD1. Specimen: PBMCs. The receptor's source is a woman in her forties or fifties with multiple sclerosis. Written as DNA, the CDR3 is TGTGCCAGCAGCTCCTGGACAGGGGGTAGCGACGAGCAGTACTTC. Protein product: CASSSWTGGSDEQYF.